What follows are 5 T cell receptor beta chains derived from one specimen sequenced in a study of T cells after yellow fever vaccination. TCRdb reprocessed the 5' RACE reads with MiXCR, giving one entry per CDR3 protein. The repertoire holds around 550,000 distinct CDR3 sequences, with 15% to 20% as singletons. Specimen: PBMCs, collected 15 days after the yellow fever booster vaccination. Source of these receptors: a man aged 30 to 39 who received the YFV17D yellow fever vaccine.

CDR3 DNA: TGTGCCAGCAGCTTAGAATCAGCCCCAGATACGCAGTATTTT. Amino acid sequence: CASSLESAPDTQYF. The chain combines TRBV7-6 with TRBJ2-3; D gene uncertain. Germline loops: CDR1 SGHVS, CDR2 FNYEAQ. Trimming removed 1 base from V and 4 bases from J, with 9 bases in between. This CDR3 is 14 amino acids long.

The genes are TRBV7-9 and TRBJ1-1, with no clear D. Germline V gene sequence: CDR1 SEHNR, CDR2 FQNEAQ (reference sequence). The CDR3 contains 14 residues. The V end was cut by 1 base, the J end by 1 base, with 7 bases between. DNA of the CDR3: TGTGCCAGCAGCTTAGTAACCGAGAACACTGAAGCTTTCTTT. Amino acid sequence: CASSLVTENTEAFF.

CDR3 amino acids: CASSQKVGAQETQYF. The CDR3 DNA follows: TGTGCCAGCAGCCAAAAAGTTGGAGCTCAAGAGACCCAGTACTTC. The gene calls are TRBV5-4 and TRBJ2-5; D call uncertain. The CDR3 spans 15 residues. The V gene lost 4 bases and the J gene lost 2 bases, with 15 bases spanning the gap. Germline V gene lookup returns CDR1 SGHNT and CDR2 YYREEE (reference sequence). Filled out from reference TRBV5-4 and TRBJ2-5, the complete variable domain reads ETGVTQSPTHLIKTRGQQVTLRCSSQSGHNTVSWYQQALGQGPQFIFQYYREEENGRGNFPPRFSGLQFPNYSSELNVNALELDDSALYLCASSQKVGAQETQYFGPGTRLLVL.

This clonotype occurred a few times. The chain has TRBV7-6 and TRBJ2-7, with 7 bases matching TRBD1. Looked up from germline, CDR1 is SGHVS and CDR2 is FNYEAQ. The CDR3 covers 12 residues. Losses at the gene ends were 5 bases for V and 6 bases for J; bases not matched to a gene: 4. The CDR3 nucleotides read TGTGCCAGCAGCGGGGACAGTAGCGAGCAGTACTTC. Translation gives CASSGDSSEQYF.

For this clonotype: A junction end diverges from the germline sequence, so it may reflect a read error. V is TRBV4-3 and J is TRBJ1-1, with D unresolved. The CDR3 sequence is 14 residues long. CDR1 and CDR2 (germline): LGHNA, YSLEER. CDR3 residues: CASSQQPMNTKAFF. The CDR3 nucleotides are TGCGCCAGCAGCCAACAGCCCATGAACACTAAAGCTTTCTTT.